The rows below give T cell receptor beta chains drawn from one sample of a study of blood T cell repertoires in COVID-19. TCRdb keeps only in-frame clones here, not all; method: immunoSEQ multiplex PCR. The sample records around 220,000 clones, 80% to 85% being singletons. The source material was peripheral blood. These receptors were collected from a man aged 25 to 40 with active or convalescent COVID-19. Each CDR3 is given with its conserved first and last residue. The D gene is left open where the match is weak. Expanded clones get a size class; other rows say once, few or many, or leave the size out.

V: TRBV3-1/TRBV3-2
D: NA
size: NA
J: TRBJ2-3
CDR3: CASSQDPFRRSTSTDTQYF
DNA: TGTGCCAGCAGCCAAGATCCCTTTCGGCGGAGCACTAGCACAGATACGCAGTATTTT

V: TRBV28
D: NA
size: NA
J: TRBJ1-2
CDR3: CASSFGRYGYTF
DNA: TGTGCCAGCAGTTTCGGCAGGTATGGCTACACCTTC

V: TRBV7-9
D: TRBD1
size: NA
J: TRBJ2-2
CDR3: CASSPRQGAGTGELFF
DNA: TGTGCCAGCAGCCCCCGGCAGGGGGCAGGCACCGGGGAGCTGTTTTTT

V: TRBV6-5
D: NA
size: NA
J: TRBJ2-7
CDR3: CASLAAERATYEQYF
DNA: TGTGCCAGCTTGGCGGCCGAACGTGCGACCTACGAGCAGTACTTC

V: TRBV3-1/TRBV3-2
D: NA
size: NA
J: TRBJ2-1
CDR3: CASSQDQRGVYNEQFF
DNA: TGTGCCAGCAGCCAAGATCAGCGCGGGGTCTACAATGAGCAGTTCTTC

V: TRBV7-6
D: TRBD1
size: NA
J: TRBJ1-2
CDR3: CASSLRQGGFYGYTF
DNA: TGTGCCAGCAGCTTAAGACAGGGGGGGTTCTATGGCTACACCTTC

V: TRBV24-1
D: NA
size: NA
J: TRBJ2-3
CDR3: CATSDGGRGTDTQYF
DNA: TGTGCCACCAGTGACGGCGGTCGGGGCACAGATACGCAGTATTTT

V: TRBV4-1
D: TRBD1
size: few
J: TRBJ1-2
CDR3: CASSQGGTGGLWANGYTF
DNA: TGCGCCAGCAGCCAGGGAGGGACAGGGGGCCTTTGGGCTAATGGCTACACCTTC

V: TRBV10-2
D: TRBD2
size: NA
J: TRBJ2-1
CDR3: CARKSGGAGGPYNEQFF
DNA: TGCGCCAGGAAAAGTGGAGGAGCGGGAGGGCCCTACAATGAGCAGTTCTTC

V: TRBV5-4
D: NA
size: many
J: TRBJ2-5
CDR3: CASSLAALGRETQYF
DNA: TGTGCCAGCAGCTTGGCCGCGTTGGGCCGGGAGACCCAGTACTTC

V: TRBV5-1
D: NA
size: once
J: TRBJ1-2
CDR3: CAIRWGEPSNYGYTF
DNA: TGCGCCATTCGTTGGGGGGAGCCCTCTAACTATGGCTACACCTTC

V: TRBV27
D: TRBD1
size: NA
J: TRBJ2-1
CDR3: CASSGEQGDYNEQFF
DNA: TGTGCCAGCAGTGGGGAACAGGGGGACTACAATGAGCAGTTCTTC

V: TRBV6-5
D: NA
size: NA
J: TRBJ1-1
CDR3: CATKITRDTEAFF
DNA: TGTGCCACCAAGATCACCAGGGACACTGAAGCTTTCTTT

V: TRBV6-5
D: TRBD1
size: NA
J: TRBJ1-1
CDR3: CASIYRGSTEAFF
DNA: TGTGCCAGCATTTACAGGGGCTCGACTGAAGCTTTCTTT

V: TRBV7-2
D: TRBD2
size: NA
J: TRBJ2-2
CDR3: CASSLGSGRGTGELFF
DNA: TGTGCCAGCAGCTTAGGTAGCGGGAGGGGGACCGGGGAGCTGTTTTTT

V: TRBV11-3
D: NA
size: NA
J: TRBJ1-1
CDR3: CASSLLPGTEAFF
DNA: TGTGCCAGCAGCTTACTTCCGGGCACTGAAGCTTTCTTT

V: TRBV27
D: TRBD2
size: NA
J: TRBJ2-7
CDR3: CASSPSLAGSTEQYF
DNA: TGTGCCAGCAGTCCGTCACTAGCGGGATCCACCGAGCAGTACTTC

V: TRBV30
D: TRBD1
size: NA
J: TRBJ1-4
CDR3: CAWRPPGQGNEKLFF
DNA: TGTGCCTGGAGGCCGCCGGGACAGGGTAATGAAAAACTGTTTTTT

V: TRBV5-6
D: NA
size: few
J: TRBJ1-1
CDR3: CASTQEANTEAFF
DNA: TGTGCCAGCACCCAAGAGGCGAACACTGAAGCTTTCTTT

V: TRBV7-9
D: NA
size: NA
J: TRBJ2-7
CDR3: CASSVQGNSYEQYF
DNA: TGTGCCAGCAGCGTCCAGGGGAATTCTTACGAGCAGTACTTC